The 19 T cell receptor beta chains presented below share a single source sample, sequenced in a study of T-cell memory formation after mild COVID-19. Via MiXCR, TCRdb re-called the 5' RACE reads, giving one row per CDR3 protein. This sample has some 200,000 distinct CDR3 sequences, with 9.5% found just once. The sequencing sample was made of PBMCs or a T cell subset sorted from them (not recorded which). The receptors come from a man aged 18 to 30 who had mild COVID-19 (a few samples of this study predate the infection). Cell type and time point are not known.

This clonotype was seen a few times. The missing conserved phenylalanine or tryptophan at the end of this CDR3 makes a read error likely. The DNA is left out, because the CDR3 cannot be placed on it with certainty; the CDR3 is given as TCRdb lists it. CDR3 region: CASSSTGTSYLI. The chain is built from TRBV7-9 and TRBJ2-1; TRBD2 was called by the table and not checked on the DNA. The CDR3 extends over 12 residues, inclusive of both ends. Germline CDR1 reads SEHNR; CDR2 reads FQNEAQ (reference sequence).

In its sample, this clonotype was seen a few times. This chain joins TRBV4-1 and TRBJ1-5, with unresolved D. The V gene lost 0 bases and the J gene lost 0 bases, with 12 bases spanning the gap. Per germline, CDR1 MGHRA and CDR2 YSYEKL. CDR3 length: 17 amino acids. CDR3 protein: CASSQDGRVDSNQPQHF. The CDR3 nucleotides are TGCGCCAGCAGCCAAGATGGGAGGGTGGATAGCAATCAGCCCCAGCATTTT.

The chain links TRBV25-1 to TRBJ2-5; TRBD1 aligns across 8 bases. Germline V gene data show CDR1 as MGHDK and CDR2 as SYGVNS. With 6 bases clipped from V and 9 bases from J, the junction kept 9 bases outside the gene matches. This CDR3 spans 13 amino acids. The CDR3, as DNA: TGTGCCAGCAGGCTAACAGGGGGACAGGCCCAGTACTTC. This encodes CASRLTGGQAQYF. Looking up the rest from reference TRBV25-1 and TRBJ2-5 gives the full variable domain: EADIYQTPRYLVIGTGKKITLECSQTMGHDKMYWYQQDPGMELHLIHYSYGVNSTEKGDLSSESTVSRIRTEHFPLTLESARPSHTSQYLCASRLTGGQAQYFGPGTRLLVL.

V usage is TRBV6-6 and J usage is TRBJ2-1; D is perhaps TRBD2 (5 bases). Trimming pared 7 bases from V and 9 bases from J, leaving 16 bases between. Germline assignment: CDR1 MNHNY and CDR2 SVGAGI (reference sequence). This CDR3 has 13 amino acids. CDR3 amino acids: CASTRAAGREQFF. The CDR3 bases are TGTGCCAGCACACGAGCGGCCGGGCGTGAGCAGTTCTTC.

At least ten counts were recorded for this clonotype. The chain carries TRBV4-1 and TRBJ2-3, with D hard to call. This CDR3 has 16 amino acids. The germline gives CDR1 MGHRA, CDR2 YSYEKL. The V and J ends lost 0 bases and 0 bases respectively, with 10 bases between them. CDR3 loop: CASSQERTPSTDTQYF. As DNA, the CDR3 is TGCGCCAGCAGCCAAGAAAGGACCCCCAGCACAGATACGCAGTATTTT.

This clonotype was detected many times. J is TRBJ2-5 and V is TRBV4-2; the match to TRBD2 covers 7 bases. V was pared by 2 bases and J by 3 bases, with 3 bases of the junction left unmatched. In germline, CDR1 is LGHNA, CDR2 YNFKEQ. This CDR3 is built from 14 residues. The CDR3 loop reads CASSQWAGEETQYF. The DNA of the CDR3 is TGTGCCAGCAGCCAATGGGCGGGGGAAGAGACCCAGTACTTC.

This clonotype was recorded at least ten times. The chain is built from TRBV7-2 and TRBJ2-3; D possibly corresponds to TRBD2 (6 bases). CDR1 and CDR2 from the germline V gene are SGHTA and FQGNSA. Trimming took off 5 bases at V and 2 bases at J, with 17 bases between the two ends. The CDR3 covers 16 residues. The CDR3 spells CASSPYLTSYTDTQYF. The CDR3 region has the DNA TGTGCCAGCAGCCCATATCTAACTAGCTACACAGATACGCAGTATTTT.

V is TRBV12-3 or TRBV12-4 and J is TRBJ2-1; TRBD1 matches at 8 bases. This CDR3 contains 15 residues. Losses at the gene ends were 6 bases for V and 0 bases for J; bases not matched to a gene: 4. In DNA, the CDR3 is TGTGCCAGCAGCCCGGGACAGGACTCCTACAATGAGCAGTTCTTC. Translated: CASSPGQDSYNEQFF.

The table lists this clonotype with a few counts. The chain carries TRBV6-5 and TRBJ1-2, with D unresolved. V was cut by 2 bases and J by 6 bases, with 10 bases left in between. This CDR3 comprises 13 residues. In germline, CDR1 is MNHEY, CDR2 SVGAGI. The CDR3 sequence: CASSYEGSHGYTF. The DNA for the CDR3 is TGTGCCAGCAGTTACGAAGGAAGTCATGGCTACACCTTC.

The V gene is TRBV4-1, the J gene TRBJ1-2; unclear D gene. V was shortened by 1 base and J by 7 bases, with 16 bases between the two germline ends. CDR3 length equals 15 residues. Germline V gene sequence: CDR1 MGHRA, CDR2 YSYEKL. The CDR3 bases are TGCGCCAGCAGCCAAGGGGAACTAAACCCAGCTGGCTACACCTTC. It translates to CASSQGELNPAGYTF.

V gene TRBV6-1 combines with J gene TRBJ2-2; unclear D gene. This CDR3 region has 13 residues. V was trimmed by 7 bases and J by 3 bases, leaving 9 bases between them. The germline V gene has CDR1 MNHNS and CDR2 SASEGT. In DNA, the CDR3 is TGTGCCAGCACCGATCTTTACACCGGGGAGCTGTTTTTT. Its translation: CASTDLYTGELFF.

This clonotype was recorded many times. V gene TRBV29-1 combines with J gene TRBJ2-3; D unresolved. CDR1 SQVTM and CDR2 ANQGSEA come from the germline V gene. The CDR3 runs 12 residues. The ends were cut back, 4 bases at V and 3 bases at J, with 8 bases in the middle. The DNA of the CDR3 is TGCAGCGTTGTCCGTGGGACAGATACGCAGTATTTT. This sequence encodes CSVVRGTDTQYF.

The J gene is TRBJ1-6, the V gene TRBV30; D not certain. There are 16 residues in the CDR3. The germline CDR1 and CDR2 sequences are GTSNPN and SVGIG (reference sequence). Here the CDR3 reads CALMAGVSSYNSPLHF. CDR3 coding DNA: TGTGCTTTGATGGCGGGTGTTAGTTCCTATAATTCACCCCTCCACTTT.

V usage is TRBV7-9 and J usage is TRBJ2-5; D may be TRBD2 (7 bases). Trimming took 5 bases from V and 5 from J, leaving 15 bases between them. The CDR3 has 14 residues. The germline V gene encodes CDR1 SEHNR and CDR2 FQNEAQ (reference sequence). The CDR3 region has the DNA TGTGCCAGCAGCCCTCCGGGGGGCGTCGAGACCCAGTACTTC. Its protein is CASSPPGGVETQYF.

This clonotype was seen a handful of times. J is TRBJ1-5 and V is TRBV12-3 or TRBV12-4, with D uncertain. V was shortened by 2 bases and J by 1 base, with 9 bases between the two germline ends. This CDR3 region has 15 residues. The CDR3 protein is CASSLNFDSNQPQHF. CDR3 coding DNA: TGTGCCAGCAGTTTAAATTTCGACAGCAATCAGCCCCAGCATTTT.

The chain carries TRBV2 and TRBJ2-2; D may be TRBD2 (6 bases). The germline V gene has CDR1 SNHLY and CDR2 FYNNEI. V lost 6 bases and J 2 bases, leaving 10 bases between the germline ends. CDR3 length equals 14 residues. Written as DNA, the CDR3 is TGTGCCAGCAGGACCGGGACTAACACCGGGGAGCTGTTTTTT. Protein: CASRTGTNTGELFF.

The chain has TRBV6-6 and TRBJ1-2; 7 bases match TRBD1. The CDR3 contains 14 residues. CDR1 MNHNY and CDR2 SVGAGI come from the germline V gene (reference sequence). V dropped 5 bases and J dropped 3; count of bases not matched to a gene: 6. The CDR3 DNA reads TGTGCCAGCAGTCGGCCCGGGACAGACTATGGCTACACCTTC. Translating gives CASSRPGTDYGYTF.

The chain is built from TRBV6-5 and TRBJ1-1; 7 bases align to TRBD1. The CDR3 contains 13 residues. V trimming: 5 bases; J trimming: 7 bases; junction bases outside the gene matches: 7. Germline V gene sequence: CDR1 MNHEY, CDR2 SVGAGI. CDR3: CASSRDRGFEAFF. As DNA, the CDR3 is TGTGCCAGCAGTCGGGACAGAGGATTTGAAGCTTTCTTT.

The gene calls are TRBV7-2 and TRBJ1-5; possible D gene TRBD1, 6 bases. Germline V gene sequence: CDR1 SGHTA, CDR2 FQGNSA. CDR3 length equals 14 residues. Trimming pared 1 base from V and 5 bases from J, leaving 9 bases between. CDR3 in amino acids: CASSLDGGYQPQHF. As DNA, the CDR3 is TGTGCCAGCAGCTTAGACGGGGGCTATCAGCCCCAGCATTTT.